This T cell receptor beta chain emerged from a study of circulating tumor DNA in untreated peripheral T-cell lymphoma. CDR3 size: 13 residues. In germline, CDR1 is MDHEN, CDR2 SYDVKM. Trimming cost V 2 bases and J 10 bases; bases outside gene matches: 7. Assay: immunoSEQ multiplex PCR; the TCRdb copy retains only in-frame clones and omits some. The data contain 6,500 to 7,500 clones, 70% to 85% of them singletons. The chain carries TRBV28 and TRBJ1-1, with 7 bases lining up with TRBD1. This TCR was recovered from a human donor with peripheral T-cell lymphoma. The sequencing input was tumor tissue. The CDR3: CASSLNRGLGAFF. CDR3 DNA sequence: TGTGCCAGCAGTTTAAACAGGGGCTTGGGAGCTTTCTTT.